The entry below gives a single T cell receptor beta chain sequence along with its context. The antigen remains unidentified. One base away lies a much larger clone, so this may be a sequencing read error. Germline CDR1 reads MNHEY; CDR2 reads SMNVEV (reference sequence). This CDR3 has 16 residues. The sample belongs to a study of T cells after yellow fever vaccination. Study-wide points: It was the secondary response that reached its peak faster, day 5 versus 15, but it was weaker. The appearance of a small share of clonotypes in both CD4 and CD8 compartments was observed.

Researchers made TCR cDNA using 5'RACE template switching, and this step added a universal primer site and UMIs. One entry per CDR3 protein results from TCRdb running MiXCR on the 5' RACE reads. The sample consists of over 100,000 distinct CDR3 sequences, roughly 8.9% of them appearing once. This clonotype originated in a man aged 30 to 39 who received the YFV17D yellow fever vaccine. The source material was CD8+ T cells sorted from PBMCs, sampled 45 days after the yellow fever booster vaccination. The V gene is TRBV27, the J gene TRBJ2-1; D unresolved. As DNA, the CDR3 is TGTGCCCGCAGTTTATCGCAGTCCCTCTCCTACAATGAGCAGTTCTTC. Translating it yields CARSLSQSLSYNEQFF.